These 12 T cell receptor beta chains share one sample of origin, sequenced in a study of blood T cell repertoires in COVID-19. This table comes from immunoSEQ multiplex PCR, and its TCRdb copy is limited to in-frame clones, with some not included. Here the sample spans more than 95,000 clones, approximately 74% being singletons. The sample taken for sequencing was peripheral blood. The receptor source for this set is an elderly man with COVID-19, enrolled during active disease.

V gene TRBV9 combines with J gene TRBJ2-1; D call uncertain. The CDR3 has 13 amino acids. Trimming pared 3 bases from V and 10 bases from J, leaving 14 bases between. The V gene's germline CDR1 is SGDLS and CDR2 YYNGEE. The CDR3 region is CASSGEVRKEQFF. Written as DNA, the CDR3 is TGTGCCAGCAGCGGAGAGGTTCGGAAGGAGCAGTTCTTC.

The chain joins TRBV19 to TRBJ2-1; 10 bases match TRBD2. Trimming cost V 1 base and J 3 bases; bases outside gene matches: 3. This CDR3 has 16 residues. Per germline, CDR1 LNHDA and CDR2 SQIVND (reference sequence). CDR3 nucleotides: TGTGCCAGTAGTATAGTGACTAGCGGGTACTACAATGAGCAGTTCTTC. Its translation is CASSIVTSGYYNEQFF. Full variable domain (missing parts from reference TRBV19 and TRBJ2-1): DGGITQSPKYLFRKEGQNVTLSCEQNLNHDAMYWYRQDPGQGLRLIYYSQIVNDFQKGDIAEGYSVSREKKESFPLTVTSAQKNPTAFYLCASSIVTSGYYNEQFFGPGTRLTVL.

The chain links TRBV4-3 to TRBJ2-5; TRBD1 matches at 8 bases. The germline V gene encodes CDR1 LGHNA and CDR2 YSLEER. The length of the CDR3 is 16 residues. Trimming removed 4 bases from V and 4 bases from J; junction bases left unmatched: 11. This CDR3 is CASSRQQGEGGETQYF. DNA of the CDR3: TGCGCCAGCAGCCGTCAACAGGGGGAAGGAGGAGAGACCCAGTACTTC.

The chain carries TRBV6-5 and TRBJ2-1; the match to TRBD2 covers 7 bases. This CDR3 region has 13 residues. Germline V CDR1 and CDR2: MNHEY, SVGAGI. V was clipped by 7 bases and J by 4 bases; unmatched bases: 4. The CDR3 region is CASNQREYNEQFF. The CDR3 nucleotides read TGTGCCAGCAACCAGCGGGAATACAATGAGCAGTTCTTC.

The chain links TRBV7-2 to TRBJ1-5, with D maybe TRBD1 (5 bases). There are 15 residues in the CDR3. Trimming pared 1 base from V and 0 bases from J, leaving 7 bases between. Germline V lookup: CDR1 SGHTA, CDR2 FQGNSA. The CDR3 DNA follows: TGTGCCAGCAGCTTAGAAAGGGGTAGCAATCAGCCCCAGCATTTT. Its translation: CASSLERGSNQPQHF.

The gene calls are TRBV28 and TRBJ2-7, with TRBD2 as a possible D gene (6 bases). Between the trimmed V and J ends, which lost 7 bases and 6 bases, there was a span of 19 bases. Germline-derived CDR1 and CDR2 are MDHEN and SYDVKM. The CDR3 is 14 residues long. The CDR3 is CASNRPPLAFEQYF. The DNA for the CDR3 is TGTGCCAGCAACCGACCGCCACTAGCTTTCGAGCAGTACTTC.

The gene calls are TRBV5-6 and TRBJ2-7, with 8 bases matching TRBD2. Trimming removed 1 base from V and 5 bases from J; junction bases left unmatched: 8. Germline CDR1 and CDR2: SGHDT and YYEEEE. The CDR3 runs 15 residues. Here the CDR3 reads CASSLLAGGLNEQYF. The CDR3 DNA reads as TGTGCCAGCAGCTTGCTAGCGGGTGGTTTAAACGAGCAGTACTTC.

The chain recombines TRBV28 with TRBJ1-5, with D unclear. The germline V and J ends were trimmed by 1 base and 11 bases, with 9 bases remaining between them. The CDR3 length is 12 residues. The germline gives CDR1 MDHEN, CDR2 SYDVKM. The CDR3 DNA is TGTGCCAGCAGTTTATCGACTGGGTCCCAGCATTTT. Translation: CASSLSTGSQHF. Full variable domain (outside the CDR3, taken from reference TRBV28 and TRBJ1-5): DVKVTQSSRYLVKRTGEKVFLECVQDMDHENMFWYRQDPGLGLRLIYFSYDVKMKEKGDIPEGYSVSREKKERFSLILESASTNQTSMYLCASSLSTGSQHFGDGTRLSIL.

V is TRBV19 and J is TRBJ2-1, with 9 nucleotides matching TRBD2. The trim removed 7 bases at V and 3 bases at J, leaving 1 base unmatched. This CDR3 region has 13 residues. CDR1 LNHDA and CDR2 SQIVND come from the germline V gene (reference sequence). The CDR3 here is CASISGSYNEQFF. The CDR3 nucleotides are TGTGCCAGTATTAGCGGGAGCTACAATGAGCAGTTCTTC.

The rearrangement links TRBV28 to TRBJ2-1; tentative D call: TRBD2 (5 bases). The V gene's germline CDR1 is MDHEN and CDR2 SYDVKM. This CDR3 has 14 amino acids. The V end was cut by 3 bases, the J end by 7 bases, with 13 bases between. This CDR3 is CASSFGGSQNEQFF. CDR3 coding DNA: TGTGCCAGCAGTTTTGGTGGGAGTCAGAATGAGCAGTTCTTC.

V usage is TRBV7-3 and J usage is TRBJ2-1; TRBD2 aligns across 8 bases. The CDR3 runs 17 residues. V was pared by 2 bases and J by 0 bases, with 6 bases of the junction left unmatched. CDR1 is SGHTA, CDR2 FQGTGA, per germline. The CDR3 DNA follows: TGTGCCAGCAGCTTAGGGGGACTAGGGGGCTCCTACAATGAGCAGTTCTTC. Amino acids: CASSLGGLGGSYNEQFF.

The chain couples TRBV7-9 to TRBJ2-2; D is unclear. The CDR3 contains 15 residues. Germline V gene lookup returns CDR1 SEHNR and CDR2 FQNEAQ (reference sequence). Trimming took 2 bases from V and 0 from J, leaving 7 bases between them. CDR3 sequence reads: CASSLRQTNTGELFF. The CDR3 nucleotides are TGTGCCAGCAGCTTACGCCAGACGAACACCGGGGAGCTGTTTTTT.